The entry that follows covers one T cell receptor (beta chain) sequence. This entry is derived from a study of regulatory T cells in long-lasting Graves disease. Germline V lookup: CDR1 WSHSY, CDR2 SAAADI. The CDR3 is 14 residues long. Trimming stripped 2 bases from V and 8 bases from J, with 13 bases between. Time point indicated: newly diagnosed GD, antithyroid drugs for less than 3 months. The TCR library was prepared using RNA isolated from PBMCs. Building of the TCR beta libraries involved iRepertoire HTBI primers and Arm-PCR of CDR3 regions. TCRdb redid the calling of the multiplex PCR reads with MiXCR, one entry per CDR3 protein. Here the sample spans about 610,000 distinct CDR3 sequences, about 16% being singletons. These data were likewise used in another study, on T cells in Graves' hyperthyroidism and ophthalmopathy.

The chain joins TRBV10-2 to TRBJ2-1; perhaps D is TRBD1 or TRBD2 (5 bases each). The origin of this receptor is a man aged 18 to 30 with Graves disease. Sequencing used peripheral blood mononuclear cells (PBMCs), obtained at new diagnosis, from a patient treated with antithyroid drugs. The CDR3 reads CASSEIRWDDEQFF. The CDR3 bases are TGCGCCAGCAGTGAGATACGATGGGACGATGAGCAGTTCTTC.